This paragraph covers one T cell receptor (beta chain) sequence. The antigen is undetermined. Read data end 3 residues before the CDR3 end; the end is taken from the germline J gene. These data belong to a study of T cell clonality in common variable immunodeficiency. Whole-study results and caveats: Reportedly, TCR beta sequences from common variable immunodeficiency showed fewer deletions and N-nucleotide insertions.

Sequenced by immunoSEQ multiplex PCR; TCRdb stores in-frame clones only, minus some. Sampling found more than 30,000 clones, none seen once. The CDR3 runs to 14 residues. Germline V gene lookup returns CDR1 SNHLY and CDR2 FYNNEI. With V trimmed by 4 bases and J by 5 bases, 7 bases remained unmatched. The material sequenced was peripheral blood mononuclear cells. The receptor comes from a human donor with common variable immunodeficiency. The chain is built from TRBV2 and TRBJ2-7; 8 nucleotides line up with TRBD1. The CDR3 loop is CASSGQGKSHEQYF. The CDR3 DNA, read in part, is TGTGCCAGCAGTGGACAGGGGAAGAGCCACGAG.